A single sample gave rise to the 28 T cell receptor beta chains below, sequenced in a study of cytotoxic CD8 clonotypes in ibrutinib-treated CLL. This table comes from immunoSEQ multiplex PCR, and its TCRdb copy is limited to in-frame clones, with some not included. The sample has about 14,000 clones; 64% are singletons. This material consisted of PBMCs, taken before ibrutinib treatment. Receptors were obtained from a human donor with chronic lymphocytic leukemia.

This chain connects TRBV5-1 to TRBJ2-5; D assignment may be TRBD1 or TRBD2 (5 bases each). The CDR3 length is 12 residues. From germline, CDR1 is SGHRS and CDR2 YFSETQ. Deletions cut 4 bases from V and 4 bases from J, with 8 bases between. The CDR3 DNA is TGCGCCAGCAGCCGTGGGGGAGAGACCCAGTACTTC. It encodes CASSRGGETQYF.

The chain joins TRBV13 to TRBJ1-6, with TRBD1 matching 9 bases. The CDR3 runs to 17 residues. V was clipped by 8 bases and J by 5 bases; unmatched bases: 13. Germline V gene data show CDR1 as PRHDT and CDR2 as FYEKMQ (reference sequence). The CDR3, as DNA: TGTGCCAGCCCCGGGACAGGGAATTATATTAATAATTCACCCCTCCACTTT. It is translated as CASPGTGNYINNSPLHF.

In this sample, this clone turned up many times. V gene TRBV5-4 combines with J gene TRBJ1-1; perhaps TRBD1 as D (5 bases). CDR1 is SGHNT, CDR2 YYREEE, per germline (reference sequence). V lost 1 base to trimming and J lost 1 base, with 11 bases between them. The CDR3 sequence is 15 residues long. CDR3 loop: CASSLLDRQNTEAFF. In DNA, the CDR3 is TGTGCCAGCAGCTTGCTCGACAGACAGAACACTGAAGCTTTCTTT.

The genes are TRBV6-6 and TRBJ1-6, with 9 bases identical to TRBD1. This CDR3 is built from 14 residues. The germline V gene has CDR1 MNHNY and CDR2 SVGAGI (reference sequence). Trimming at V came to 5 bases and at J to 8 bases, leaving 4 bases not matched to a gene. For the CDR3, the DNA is TGTGCCAGCAGTCCACGGGACAGGGATTCACCCCTCCACTTT. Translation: CASSPRDRDSPLHF.

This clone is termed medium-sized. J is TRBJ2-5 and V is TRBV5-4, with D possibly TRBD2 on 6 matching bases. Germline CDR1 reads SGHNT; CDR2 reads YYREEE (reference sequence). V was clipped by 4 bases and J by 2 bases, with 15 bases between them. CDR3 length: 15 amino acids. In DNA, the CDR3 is TGTGCCAGCAGCCCGACGGGGGATACACAAGAGACCCAGTACTTC. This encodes CASSPTGDTQETQYF.

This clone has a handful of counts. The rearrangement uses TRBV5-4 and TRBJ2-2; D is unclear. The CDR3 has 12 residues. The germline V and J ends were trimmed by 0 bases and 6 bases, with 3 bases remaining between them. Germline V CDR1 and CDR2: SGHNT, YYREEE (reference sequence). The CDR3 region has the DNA TGTGCCAGCAGCTTGGACTCCGGGGAGCTGTTTTTT. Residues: CASSLDSGELFF.

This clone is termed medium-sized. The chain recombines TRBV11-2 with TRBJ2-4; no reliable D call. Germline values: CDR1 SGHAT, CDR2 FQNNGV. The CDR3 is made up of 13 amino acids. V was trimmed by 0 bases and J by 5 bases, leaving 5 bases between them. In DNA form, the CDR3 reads TGTGCCAGCAGCTTAGAAAGGGAAAACATTCAGTACTTC. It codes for CASSLERENIQYF.

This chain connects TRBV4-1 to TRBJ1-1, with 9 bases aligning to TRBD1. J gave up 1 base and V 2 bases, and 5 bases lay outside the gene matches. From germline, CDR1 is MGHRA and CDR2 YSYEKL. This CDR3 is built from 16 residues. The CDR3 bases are TGCGCCAGCAGCCAACTACCGGGACAGGGGAACACTGAAGCTTTCTTT. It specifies CASSQLPGQGNTEAFF.

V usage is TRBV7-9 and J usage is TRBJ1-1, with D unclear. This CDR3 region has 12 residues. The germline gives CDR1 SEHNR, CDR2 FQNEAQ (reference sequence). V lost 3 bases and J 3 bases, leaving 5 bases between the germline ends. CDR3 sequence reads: CASSFGDTEAFF. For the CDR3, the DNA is TGTGCCAGCAGCTTCGGGGACACTGAAGCTTTCTTT.

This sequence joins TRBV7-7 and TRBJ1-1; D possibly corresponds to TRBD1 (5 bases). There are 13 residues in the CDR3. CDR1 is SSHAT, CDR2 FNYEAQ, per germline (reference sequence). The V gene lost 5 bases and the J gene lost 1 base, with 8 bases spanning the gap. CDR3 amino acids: CASSMDKNTEAFF. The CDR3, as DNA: TGTGCCAGCAGCATGGACAAGAACACTGAAGCTTTCTTT. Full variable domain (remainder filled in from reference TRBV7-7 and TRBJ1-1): GAGVSQSPRYKVTKRGQDVTLRCDPISSHATLYWYQQALGQGPEFLTYFNYEAQPDKSGLPSDRFSAERPEGSISTLTIQRTEQRDSAMYRCASSMDKNTEAFFGQGTRLTVV.

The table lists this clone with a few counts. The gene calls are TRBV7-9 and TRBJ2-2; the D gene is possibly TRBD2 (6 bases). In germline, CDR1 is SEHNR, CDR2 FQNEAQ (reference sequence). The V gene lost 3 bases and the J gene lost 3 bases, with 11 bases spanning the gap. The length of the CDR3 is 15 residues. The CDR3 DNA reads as TGTGCCAGCAGCTTTAGGCGGGGTGACACCGGGGAGCTGTTTTTT. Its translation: CASSFRRGDTGELFF.

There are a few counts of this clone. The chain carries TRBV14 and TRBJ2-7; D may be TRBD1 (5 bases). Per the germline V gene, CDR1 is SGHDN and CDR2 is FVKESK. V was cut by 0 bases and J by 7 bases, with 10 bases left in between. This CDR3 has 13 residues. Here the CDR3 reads CASSQDMGREQYF. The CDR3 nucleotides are TGTGCCAGCAGCCAAGACATGGGGCGGGAGCAGTACTTC.

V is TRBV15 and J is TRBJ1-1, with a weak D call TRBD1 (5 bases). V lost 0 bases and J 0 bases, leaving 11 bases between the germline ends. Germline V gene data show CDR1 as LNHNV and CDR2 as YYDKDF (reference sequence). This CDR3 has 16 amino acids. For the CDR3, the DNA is TGTGCCACCAGCAGAGATCTAGGGGCTTTGAACACTGAAGCTTTCTTT. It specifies CATSRDLGALNTEAFF.

CDR3 in amino acids: CASSLAGTGELFF. As DNA, the CDR3 is TGTGCCAGCAGCTTAGCTGGCACCGGGGAGCTGTTTTTT. This chain uses TRBV7-9 with TRBJ2-2; unclear D gene. Trimming stripped 0 bases from V and 4 bases from J, with 3 bases between. The V gene's germline CDR1 is SEHNR and CDR2 FQNEAQ (reference sequence). CDR3 length: 13 residues.

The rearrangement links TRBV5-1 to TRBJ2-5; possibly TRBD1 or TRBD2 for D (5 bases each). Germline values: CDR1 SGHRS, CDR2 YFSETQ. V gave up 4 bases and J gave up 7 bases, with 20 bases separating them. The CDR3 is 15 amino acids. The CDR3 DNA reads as TGCGCCAGCAGCGTATCCGGACAATACGGGATGACCCAGTACTTC. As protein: CASSVSGQYGMTQYF. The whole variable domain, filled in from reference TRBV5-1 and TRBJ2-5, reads KAGVTQTPRYLIKTRGQQVTLSCSPISGHRSVSWYQQTPGQGLQFLFEYFSETQRNKGNFPGRFSGRQFSNSRSEMNVSTLELGDSALYLCASSVSGQYGMTQYFGPGTRLLVL.

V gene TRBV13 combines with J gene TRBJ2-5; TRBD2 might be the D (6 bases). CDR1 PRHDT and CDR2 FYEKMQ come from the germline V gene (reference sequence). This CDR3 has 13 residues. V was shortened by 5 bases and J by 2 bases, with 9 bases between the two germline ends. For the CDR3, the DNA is TGTGCCAGCAGCCCGGGACTTCAAGAGACCCAGTACTTC. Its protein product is CASSPGLQETQYF.

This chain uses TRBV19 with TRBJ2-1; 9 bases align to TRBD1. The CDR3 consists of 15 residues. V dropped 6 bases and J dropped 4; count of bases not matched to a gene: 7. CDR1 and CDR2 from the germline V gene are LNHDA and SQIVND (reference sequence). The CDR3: CASSVLGQGYNEQFF. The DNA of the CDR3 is TGTGCCAGTAGCGTCCTGGGACAGGGATACAATGAGCAGTTCTTC.

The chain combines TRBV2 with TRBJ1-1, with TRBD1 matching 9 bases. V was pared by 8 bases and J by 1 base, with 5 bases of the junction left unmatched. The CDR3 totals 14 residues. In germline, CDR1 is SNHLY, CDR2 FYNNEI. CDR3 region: CASASGQGNTEAFF. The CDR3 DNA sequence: TGTGCCAGCGCCTCGGGACAGGGGAACACTGAAGCTTTCTTT.

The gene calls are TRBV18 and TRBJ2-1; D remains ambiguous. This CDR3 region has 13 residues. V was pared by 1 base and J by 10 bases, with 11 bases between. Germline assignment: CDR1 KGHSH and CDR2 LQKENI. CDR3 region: CASSPLLIPEQFF. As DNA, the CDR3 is TGTGCCAGCTCACCACTTTTGATCCCGGAGCAGTTCTTC.

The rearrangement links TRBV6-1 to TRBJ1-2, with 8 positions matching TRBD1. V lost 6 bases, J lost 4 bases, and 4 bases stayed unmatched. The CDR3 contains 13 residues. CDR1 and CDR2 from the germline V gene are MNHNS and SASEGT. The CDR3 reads CASRGGQVYGYTF. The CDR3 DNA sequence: TGTGCCAGCAGGGGGGGACAGGTCTATGGCTACACCTTC.

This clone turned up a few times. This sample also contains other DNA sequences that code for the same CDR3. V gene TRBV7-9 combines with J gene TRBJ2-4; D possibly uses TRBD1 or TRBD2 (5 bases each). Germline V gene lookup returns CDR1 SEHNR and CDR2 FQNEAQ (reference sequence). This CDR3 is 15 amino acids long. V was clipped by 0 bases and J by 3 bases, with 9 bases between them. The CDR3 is CASSLAQGDKNIQYF. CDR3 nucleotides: TGTGCCAGCAGCTTAGCTCAGGGAGACAAAAACATTCAGTACTTC.

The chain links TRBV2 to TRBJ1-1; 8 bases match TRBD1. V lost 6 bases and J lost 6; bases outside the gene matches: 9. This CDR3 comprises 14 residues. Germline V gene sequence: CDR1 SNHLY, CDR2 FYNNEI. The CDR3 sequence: CASRPGQGLAEAFF. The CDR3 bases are TGTGCCAGCAGACCCGGACAGGGCTTGGCTGAAGCTTTCTTT.

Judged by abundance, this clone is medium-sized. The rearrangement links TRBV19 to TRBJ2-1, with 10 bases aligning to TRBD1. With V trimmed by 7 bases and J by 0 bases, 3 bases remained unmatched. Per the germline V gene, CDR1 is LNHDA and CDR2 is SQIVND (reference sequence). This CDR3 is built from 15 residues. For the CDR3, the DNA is TGTGCCAGTATGCGGGACAGGGGCTCCTACAATGAGCAGTTCTTC. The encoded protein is CASMRDRGSYNEQFF.

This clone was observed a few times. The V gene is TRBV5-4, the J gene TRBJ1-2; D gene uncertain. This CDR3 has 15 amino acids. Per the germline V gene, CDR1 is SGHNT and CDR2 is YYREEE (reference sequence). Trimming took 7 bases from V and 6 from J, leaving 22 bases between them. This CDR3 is CASQDGPPGPHGYTF. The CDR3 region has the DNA TGTGCCAGCCAAGACGGACCTCCCGGGCCGCATGGCTACACCTTC.

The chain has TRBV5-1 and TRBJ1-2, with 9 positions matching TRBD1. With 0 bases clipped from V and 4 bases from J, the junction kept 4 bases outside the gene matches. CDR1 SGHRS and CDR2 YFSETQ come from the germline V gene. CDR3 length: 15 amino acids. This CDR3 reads CASSLAGQGSYGYTF. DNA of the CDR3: TGCGCCAGCAGCTTGGCGGGACAGGGCAGCTATGGCTACACCTTC.

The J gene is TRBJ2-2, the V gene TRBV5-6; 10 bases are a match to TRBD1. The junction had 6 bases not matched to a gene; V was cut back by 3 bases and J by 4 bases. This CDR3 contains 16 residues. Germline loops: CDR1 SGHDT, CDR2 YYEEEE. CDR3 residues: CASSWSGTGVTGELFF. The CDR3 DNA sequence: TGTGCCAGCAGCTGGTCCGGGACAGGGGTCACCGGGGAGCTGTTTTTT.

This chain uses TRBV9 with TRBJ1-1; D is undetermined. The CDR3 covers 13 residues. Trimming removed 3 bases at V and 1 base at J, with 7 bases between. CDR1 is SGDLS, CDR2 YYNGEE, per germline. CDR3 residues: CASSAPRNTEAFF. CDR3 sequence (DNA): TGTGCCAGCAGCGCGCCCAGGAACACTGAAGCTTTCTTT.

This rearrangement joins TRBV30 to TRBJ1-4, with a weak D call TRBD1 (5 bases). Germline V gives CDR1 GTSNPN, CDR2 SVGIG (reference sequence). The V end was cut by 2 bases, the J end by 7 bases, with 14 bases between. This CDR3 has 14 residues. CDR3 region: CAWSWGTGSEKLFF. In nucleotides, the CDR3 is TGTGCCTGGAGTTGGGGGACGGGGAGTGAAAAACTGTTTTTT.